The source of this T cell receptor (beta chain) is a study of chemoradiotherapy in HPV16-positive cancers. Samples were taken several times over chemoradiotherapy. Some clones are missing from TCRdb's copy, which holds only in-frame ones; the method was immunoSEQ multiplex PCR. This table holds about 53,000 clones, under 95% found once. As regards this clone: Its matching antigen is unknown.

The CDR3 covers 15 residues. V was cut by 1 base and J by 2 bases, with 11 bases left in between. Per germline, CDR1 SGDLS and CDR2 YYNGEE. Points from the study as a whole: HPV-specific T cells were functionally defined from only two HPV16-positive patients. During treatment, candidate HPV-specific clones and E7-related motifs expanded in tumor.

This receptor was obtained from a human donor with HPV-associated anogenital cancer. Sequencing used blood, obtained from a patient who underwent chemoradiotherapy. The chain has TRBV9 and TRBJ2-3; D is uncertain. The CDR3 here is CASSVSGGYTDTQYF. In DNA, the CDR3 is TGTGCCAGCAGCGTATCGGGCGGATACACAGATACGCAGTATTTT.